Presented here are 3 T cell receptor beta chains from one specimen sequenced in a study of vaccination and CD4 T cells after COVID-19. Their antigens are not known. Documented treatment: approximately 9-day PBMC culture with coronavirus spike peptide pools or control peptides (ViraFEST assay). One should note that the unexposed donor's CD4+ T cells were collected before the COVID-19 pandemic (2011-2018). Cultured CD4+ T cell DNA underwent sequencing with the Oncomine TCR Beta short-read assay. TCRdb processed the PCR reads anew with MiXCR; each CDR3 protein has one entry. The table shows several thousand distinct CDR3 sequences, with about 42% occurring only once. The sample consisted of CD4+ T cells from blood, cultured in vitro. The receptor set was obtained from a human donor in good health.

This clonotype was observed a handful of times. V is TRBV6-1 and J is TRBJ2-7, with a weak D call TRBD1 (6 bases). Per the germline V gene, CDR1 is MNHNS and CDR2 is SASEGT. Trimming removed 6 bases at V and 3 bases at J, with 15 bases between. The CDR3 is 14 amino acids. CDR3 in amino acids: CASSDRSGNYEQYF. Written as DNA, the CDR3 is TGTGCCAGCAGCGACAGGTCTGGGAACTACGAGCAGTACTTC.

V gene TRBV24-1 combines with J gene TRBJ2-3; 13 bases fit TRBD2. J was trimmed by 0 bases and V by 4 bases; bases with no gene match: 12. The CDR3 loop spans 20 amino acids. In germline, CDR1 is KGHDR, CDR2 SFDVKD. Here the CDR3 reads CATSDLKTSGGFSSTDTQYF. In DNA form, the CDR3 reads TGTGCCACCAGTGACCTCAAGACTAGCGGGGGGTTTTCTAGCACAGATACGCAGTATTTT.

The V call is TRBV6-5, the J call TRBJ1-1, with 8 bases identical to TRBD1. Germline trimming cut 4 bases from V and 4 bases from J; bases unmatched to any gene: 8. The germline V gene has CDR1 MNHEY and CDR2 SVGAGI. The length of the CDR3 is 15 residues. The CDR3 region is CASSFSQGAGTEAFF. CDR3 bases: TGTGCCAGCAGTTTTTCGCAGGGGGCAGGCACTGAAGCTTTCTTT.